This TCR beta chain comes out of a study of response to subunit inactivated influenza vaccine. Concerning this clonotype itself: Its specificity is unknown.

TCRdb recomputed calls from the RT-PCR reads with MiXCR, one row per CDR3 protein. The table has about 650,000 distinct CDR3 sequences, around 16% seen once; the top ten hold approximately 10%. Whole-study findings and limits: The authors put forward the suggestion that each seasonal influenza vaccination may bring in only a limited number of new T cells.

Germline lookup yields CDR1 DFQATT and CDR2 SNEGSKA (reference sequence). V lost 6 bases, J lost 13 bases, and 6 bases stayed unmatched. The CDR3 totals 11 residues. This sequence originates from a man aged 45-65 years who received an inactivated influenza vaccine. The source material was PBMCs from blood, sampled approximately 12 days after vaccination. V is TRBV20-1 and J is TRBJ2-5; TRBD2 matches at 12 bases. CDR3 protein: CSATSGGSPYF. CDR3 nucleotide sequence: TGCAGTGCAACTAGCGGGGGGTCCCCGTACTTC.